This entry lists 29 T cell receptor beta chains sequenced from one sample in a study of control samples from healthy donors and cancer patients. Here immunoSEQ multiplex PCR was the method, and the copy in TCRdb shows in-frame clones only, minus some. The table includes 100,000 to 150,000 clones, about 90% detected once. The specimen sequenced was blood. The origin of the receptors is a woman aged 45 to 65 in good health.

V is TRBV30 and J is TRBJ1-1; D unresolved. The length of the CDR3 is 13 residues. The germline gives CDR1 GTSNPN, CDR2 SVGIG (reference sequence). V was trimmed by 4 bases and J by 1 base, leaving 10 bases between them. In DNA, the CDR3 is TGTGCCTGGAATGCGTTTGGGAACACTGAAGCTTTCTTT. Protein sequence: CAWNAFGNTEAFF.

The rearrangement uses TRBV7-8 and TRBJ2-7; D call uncertain. The CDR3 has 14 residues. CDR1 is SGHVS, CDR2 FQNEAQ, per germline. Trimming took off 4 bases at V and 2 bases at J, with 12 bases between the two ends. CDR3 region: CASSSQLITYEQYF. The CDR3 nucleotides read TGTGCCAGCAGCTCACAACTCATTACCTACGAGCAGTACTTC.

This clone has just one count. The chain carries TRBV13 and TRBJ1-5; 8 bases are shared with TRBD1. CDR1 is PRHDT and CDR2 is FYEKMQ in the germline V gene (reference sequence). Trimming took 6 bases from V and 7 from J; bases not matched to a gene: 11. This CDR3 spans 15 amino acids. The CDR3, as DNA: TGTGCCAGCAGTCGATTTGGACAGGGAAACCAGCCCCAGCATTTT. Protein sequence: CASSRFGQGNQPQHF.

The J gene is TRBJ1-3, the V gene TRBV5-4, with D possibly matching TRBD1 (5 bases). The V end lost 4 bases, the J end lost 3 bases, and 14 bases lay between the germline ends. In germline, CDR1 is SGHNT, CDR2 YYREEE (reference sequence). This CDR3 is built from 15 residues. CDR3 amino acids: CASSPPGGDGNTIYF. The CDR3 DNA reads as TGTGCCAGCAGCCCCCCGGGGGGAGATGGAAACACCATATATTTT.

The V and J genes are TRBV5-4 and TRBJ2-1; 12 positions agree with TRBD2. This CDR3 spans 15 amino acids. In germline, CDR1 is SGHNT, CDR2 YYREEE (reference sequence). V lost 3 bases, J lost 4 bases, and 2 bases stayed unmatched. The CDR3 DNA sequence: TGTGCCAGCAGCTCGACTAGCGGGAGATACAATGAGCAGTTCTTC. This sequence encodes CASSSTSGRYNEQFF.

The chain combines TRBV19 with TRBJ2-1; TRBD1 agrees at 8 bases. The CDR3 runs to 15 residues. Per germline, CDR1 LNHDA and CDR2 SQIVND (reference sequence). With V trimmed by 7 bases and J by 5 bases, 10 bases remained unmatched. For the CDR3, the DNA is TGTGCCAGTAAGTGGACAGGACAGGGCGACAATGAGCAGTTCTTC. Its protein product is CASKWTGQGDNEQFF.

The chain combines TRBV3-1 (or the pseudogene TRBV3-2) with TRBJ1-3; D remains unclear. This CDR3 is 15 amino acids long. Germline-derived CDR1 and CDR2 are LGHDT and YNNKEL (reference sequence). V was cut by 6 bases and J by 0 bases, with 12 bases left in between. The CDR3 loop reads CASSPSWSSGNTIYF. The CDR3 DNA is TGTGCCAGCAGTCCCTCCTGGAGCTCTGGAAACACCATATATTTT.

The chain carries TRBV7-9 and TRBJ1-2; D is unclear. Germline V lookup: CDR1 SEHNR, CDR2 FQNEAQ (reference sequence). V lost 0 bases to trimming and J lost 0 bases, with 8 bases between them. CDR3 length: 15 amino acids. CDR3 nucleotides: TGTGCCAGCAGCTTAGCCGAGGCCCCTAACTATGGCTACACCTTC. Encoded protein: CASSLAEAPNYGYTF. Full variable domain (remainder filled in from reference TRBV7-9 and TRBJ1-2): DTGVSQNPRHKITKRGQNVTFRCDPISEHNRLYWYRQTLGQGPEFLTYFQNEAQLEKSRLLSDRFSAERPKGSFSTLEIQRTEQGDSAMYLCASSLAEAPNYGYTFGSGTRLTVV.

This chain joins TRBV19 and TRBJ1-5; unclear D gene. The V gene lost 3 bases and the J gene lost 5 bases, with 11 bases spanning the gap. Germline V lookup: CDR1 LNHDA, CDR2 SQIVND (reference sequence). This CDR3 has 14 residues. The CDR3 sequence: CASSIGGRDQPQHF. The CDR3, as DNA: TGTGCCAGTAGTATCGGCGGCCGGGATCAGCCCCAGCATTTT. Using reference TRBV19 and TRBJ1-5 for the parts outside the CDR3, the full variable domain is DGGITQSPKYLFRKEGQNVTLSCEQNLNHDAMYWYRQDPGQGLRLIYYSQIVNDFQKGDIAEGYSVSREKKESFPLTVTSAQKNPTAFYLCASSIGGRDQPQHFGDGTRLSIL.

The chain combines TRBV13 with TRBJ2-7; either TRBD1 or TRBD2 may supply D (5 bases each). Trimming left V 4 bases short and J 0 bases short, with 13 bases between. CDR1 PRHDT and CDR2 FYEKMQ come from the germline V gene (reference sequence). CDR3 size: 15 residues. The CDR3 loop is CASSSTGTASYEQYF. The CDR3 DNA follows: TGTGCCAGCAGCTCGACGGGGACGGCCTCCTACGAGCAGTACTTC.

The gene calls are TRBV6-1 and TRBJ1-3; D is unresolved. CDR3 length: 15 amino acids. CDR1 and CDR2 from the germline V gene are MNHNS and SASEGT. Trimming shortened V by 3 bases and J by 3 bases, and 12 bases separated the two germline ends. The CDR3 nucleotides read TGTGCCAGCAGTGACCTCACCCGGCATGGAAACACCATATATTTT. It specifies CASSDLTRHGNTIYF.

This chain links TRBV24-1 with TRBJ1-5; TRBD1 might be the D (5 bases). V lost 2 bases and J lost 3, with 10 bases in between. Germline lookup yields CDR1 KGHDR and CDR2 SFDVKD. This CDR3 comprises 15 residues. The CDR3 sequence is CATSDSGAYNQPQHF. DNA for the CDR3: TGTGCCACCAGTGATTCCGGGGCCTACAATCAGCCCCAGCATTTT.

The chain uses TRBV6-5 and TRBJ1-5; possibly TRBD1 for D (6 bases). This CDR3 comprises 13 residues. Germline V gives CDR1 MNHEY, CDR2 SVGAGI. The germline V and J ends were trimmed by 6 bases and 5 bases, with 11 bases remaining between them. Here the CDR3 DNA reads TGTGCCAGCAGGACCAGGGGCCATCAGCCCCAGCATTTT. It yields the protein CASRTRGHQPQHF.

The genes are TRBV2 and TRBJ2-1; no definite D call. Germline V lookup: CDR1 SNHLY, CDR2 FYNNEI. The CDR3 is 15 residues long. The germline V and J ends were trimmed by 5 bases and 3 bases, with 14 bases remaining between them. CDR3 DNA: TGTGCCAGCAGTCCCGGTCGAACCAGCTACAATGAGCAGTTCTTC. Its protein product is CASSPGRTSYNEQFF.

The V call is TRBV5-6, the J call TRBJ2-5; the D gene is possibly TRBD2 (5 bases). Germline lookup yields CDR1 SGHDT and CDR2 YYEEEE. CDR3 size: 13 residues. Trimming stripped 4 bases from V and 5 bases from J, with 12 bases between. The CDR3: CASSRVRGETQYF. Written as DNA, the CDR3 is TGTGCCAGCAGCCGAGTAAGAGGGGAGACCCAGTACTTC.

The chain recombines TRBV15 with TRBJ1-5; 12 bases fit TRBD1. J lost 5 bases, V lost 4 bases, and 6 bases had no gene match. This CDR3 comprises 16 residues. Germline V gene data show CDR1 as LNHNV and CDR2 as YYDKDF (reference sequence). CDR3 sequence: CATSTRDRGRDQPQHF. The DNA for the CDR3 is TGTGCCACCAGCACCCGGGACAGGGGGCGGGATCAGCCCCAGCATTTT. Using reference TRBV15 and TRBJ1-5 for the parts outside the CDR3, the full variable domain is DAMVIQNPRYQVTQFGKPVTLSCSQTLNHNVMYWYQQKSSQAPKLLFHYYDKDFNNEADTPDNFQSRRPNTSFCFLDIRSPGLGDTAMYLCATSTRDRGRDQPQHFGDGTRLSIL.

The chain couples TRBV2 to TRBJ2-1; unclear D gene. Germline CDR1 SNHLY, CDR2 FYNNEI. The CDR3 is made up of 14 amino acids. V dropped 1 base and J dropped 4 bases, with 8 bases sitting between them. The CDR3 loop is CASSEDLGYNEQFF. CDR3 sequence (DNA): TGTGCCAGCAGTGAAGATCTGGGATACAATGAGCAGTTCTTC.

The chain is built from TRBV7-6 and TRBJ1-6; D gene ambiguous. Germline V gives CDR1 SGHVS, CDR2 FNYEAQ. The CDR3 covers 15 residues. The germline V and J ends were trimmed by 5 bases and 2 bases, with 10 bases remaining between them. The CDR3 reads CASSDGVTYNSPLHF. DNA for the CDR3: TGTGCCAGCAGCGACGGTGTAACCTATAATTCACCCCTCCACTTT. The whole variable domain, remainder taken from reference TRBV7-6 and TRBJ1-6, is GAGVSQSPRYKVTKRGQDVALRCDPISGHVSLYWYRQALGQGPEFLTYFNYEAQQDKSGLPNDRFSAERPEGSISTLTIQRTEQRDSAMYRCASSDGVTYNSPLHFGNGTRLTVT.

The genes are TRBV12-5 and TRBJ2-5; TRBD2 is a possible D gene (6 bases). The CDR3 runs to 13 residues. Germline values: CDR1 LGHNT, CDR2 FRNRAP. Trimming stripped 7 bases from V and 5 bases from J, with 14 bases between. Here the CDR3 DNA reads TGTGCTAGTGCCCTGACTAGTTCGGAGACCCAGTACTTC. Residues: CASALTSSETQYF.

This sequence joins TRBV10-3 and TRBJ2-7; D is undetermined. V gave up 10 bases and J gave up 2 bases, with 18 bases separating them. The CDR3 consists of 14 residues. Germline CDR1 reads ENHRY; CDR2 reads SYGVKD. This CDR3 reads CATRGALVPYEQYF. CDR3 nucleotide sequence: TGTGCCACCCGCGGTGCTCTCGTCCCCTACGAGCAGTACTTC.

The V gene is TRBV30, the J gene TRBJ2-7; the D call may be TRBD1 or TRBD2 (5 bases each). V was trimmed by 0 bases and J by 2 bases, leaving 8 bases between them. The germline CDR1 and CDR2 sequences are GTSNPN and SVGIG (reference sequence). The CDR3 runs to 13 residues. The CDR3 sequence is CAWSVEGPYEQYF. In DNA form, the CDR3 reads TGTGCCTGGAGTGTAGAGGGGCCCTACGAGCAGTACTTC.

This sequence joins TRBV5-1 and TRBJ2-5; D call uncertain. Trimming took off 6 bases at V and 1 base at J, with 16 bases between the two ends. The CDR3 totals 15 residues. Germline CDR1 reads SGHRS; CDR2 reads YFSETQ. CDR3 sequence (DNA): TGCGCCAGCAAAGGCTTCGCTAACCCCCAAGAGACCCAGTACTTC. It yields the protein CASKGFANPQETQYF.

The rearrangement uses TRBV21-1 and TRBJ1-5; TRBD1, the table's D call, lacks a check against the DNA. TRBV21-1 is a documented pseudogene. The length of the CDR3 is 17 residues. The CDR3 is CASSTVLGQCSNQPQHF. The CDR3 DNA reads TGTGCCAGCAGCACAGTACTCGGACAGTGTAGCAATCAGCCCCAGCATTTT.

This chain connects TRBV3-1 (or the pseudogene TRBV3-2) to TRBJ1-1; D gene ambiguous. Trimming cost V 2 bases and J 11 bases, with 12 bases left between them. This CDR3 is built from 12 residues. CDR1 and CDR2 (germline): LGHDT, YNNKEL (reference sequence). This CDR3 is CASSQTVGWAFF. The CDR3 nucleotides read TGTGCCAGCAGCCAAACGGTAGGTTGGGCTTTCTTT.

CDR3 sequence: CASSVERNTEAFF. DNA of the CDR3: TGCGCCAGCAGCGTAGAAAGAAACACTGAAGCTTTCTTT. V usage is TRBV5-1 and J usage is TRBJ1-1; unclear D gene. The germline V gene has CDR1 SGHRS and CDR2 YFSETQ. This CDR3 contains 13 residues. V lost 4 bases and J lost 2, with 9 bases in between. Drawing the rest from reference TRBV5-1 and TRBJ1-1, the complete variable domain is KAGVTQTPRYLIKTRGQQVTLSCSPISGHRSVSWYQQTPGQGLQFLFEYFSETQRNKGNFPGRFSGRQFSNSRSEMNVSTLELGDSALYLCASSVERNTEAFFGQGTRLTVV.

The chain joins TRBV2 to TRBJ2-6; D gene unclear. V was shortened by 4 bases and J by 0 bases, with 7 bases between the two germline ends. Germline assignment: CDR1 SNHLY and CDR2 FYNNEI. This CDR3 is 15 amino acids long. The DNA for the CDR3 is TGTGCCAGCAGTGCGGATCTCTCTGGGGCCAACGTCCTGACTTTC. Amino acid sequence: CASSADLSGANVLTF.

The V call is TRBV5-4, the J call TRBJ2-2, with TRBD1 as a possible D gene (6 bases). This CDR3 has 16 residues. The germline V gene encodes CDR1 SGHNT and CDR2 YYREEE (reference sequence). V lost 4 bases and J lost 3, with 16 bases in between. The chain's CDR3 is CASSKDRTSDTGELFF. Written as DNA, the CDR3 is TGTGCCAGCAGCAAAGACAGGACGTCGGACACCGGGGAGCTGTTTTTT.

The chain uses TRBV28 and TRBJ1-1; D gene ambiguous. CDR1 and CDR2 from the germline V gene are MDHEN and SYDVKM. The length of the CDR3 is 15 residues. The V gene lost 6 bases and the J gene lost 0 bases, with 14 bases spanning the gap. This CDR3 is CASSFGLSMNTEAFF. The CDR3, as DNA: TGTGCCAGCAGCTTTGGGTTGAGCATGAACACTGAAGCTTTCTTT. The whole variable domain, remainder taken from reference TRBV28 and TRBJ1-1, is DVKVTQSSRYLVKRTGEKVFLECVQDMDHENMFWYRQDPGLGLRLIYFSYDVKMKEKGDIPEGYSVSREKKERFSLILESASTNQTSMYLCASSFGLSMNTEAFFGQGTRLTVV.

The rearrangement uses TRBV4-1 and TRBJ2-7; weak D call: TRBD2 (6 bases). The CDR3 covers 12 residues. Trimming stripped 3 bases from V and 7 bases from J, with 10 bases between. The germline gives CDR1 MGHRA, CDR2 YSYEKL. CDR3 sequence (DNA): TGCGCCAGCAGCCAGGCGGAGGGGGAGCAGTACTTC. Translation: CASSQAEGEQYF.